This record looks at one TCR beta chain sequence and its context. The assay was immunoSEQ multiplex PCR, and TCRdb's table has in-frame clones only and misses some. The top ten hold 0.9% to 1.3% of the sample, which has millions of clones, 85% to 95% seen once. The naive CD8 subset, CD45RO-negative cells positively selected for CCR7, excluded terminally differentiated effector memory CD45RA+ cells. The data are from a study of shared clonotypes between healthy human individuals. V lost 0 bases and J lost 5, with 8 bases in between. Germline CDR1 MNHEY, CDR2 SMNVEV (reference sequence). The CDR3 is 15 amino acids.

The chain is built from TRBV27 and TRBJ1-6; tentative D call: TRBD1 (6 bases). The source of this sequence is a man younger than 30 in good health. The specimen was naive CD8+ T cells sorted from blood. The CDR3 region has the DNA TGTGCCAGCAGTTTATCCGGGACAAATAATTCACCCCTCCACTTT. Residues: CASSLSGTNNSPLHF.